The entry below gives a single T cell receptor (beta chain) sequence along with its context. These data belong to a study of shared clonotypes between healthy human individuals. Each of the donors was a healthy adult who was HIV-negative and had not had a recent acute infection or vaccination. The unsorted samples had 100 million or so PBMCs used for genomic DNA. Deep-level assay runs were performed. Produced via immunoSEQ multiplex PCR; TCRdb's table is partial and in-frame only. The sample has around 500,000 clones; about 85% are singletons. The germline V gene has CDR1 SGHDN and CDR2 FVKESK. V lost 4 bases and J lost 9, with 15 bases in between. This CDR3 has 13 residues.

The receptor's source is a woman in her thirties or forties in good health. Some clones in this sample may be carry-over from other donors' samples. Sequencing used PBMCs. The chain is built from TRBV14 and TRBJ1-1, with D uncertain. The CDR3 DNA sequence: TGTGCCAGCAGCCCCCAAACCCCGAACAAAGCTTTCTTT. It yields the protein CASSPQTPNKAFF.